Shown below are 20 T cell receptor beta chains from a single sample sequenced in a study of T cells in Graves' hyperthyroidism and ophthalmopathy. RNA transcripts gave rise to amplified TCR beta CDR3 regions. When the TCR CDR3 underwent first-round RT-PCR, the HTBI primer set was used. TCRdb used MiXCR to reprocess the multiplex PCR reads, holding one entry per CDR3 protein. Of about 700,000 distinct CDR3 sequences listed, just under 45% are singletons. What was sequenced was peripheral blood or thyroid tissue (not recorded which). These receptor sequences come from an adult man with Graves' disease, either hyperthyroidism or ophthalmopathy (not recorded which).

This clonotype was counted a single time. The V call is TRBV29-1, the J call TRBJ1-1, with unresolved D. The CDR3 contains 11 residues. V shed 8 bases and J shed 1 base, with 8 bases lying between them. CDR1 is SQVTM and CDR2 is ANQGSEA in the germline V gene. In DNA, the CDR3 is TGCAGCTTGGTTTCGAACACTGAAGCTTTCTTT. It yields the protein CSLVSNTEAFF.

The J gene is TRBJ1-6, the V gene TRBV7-3, with TRBD1 matching 8 bases. V shed 9 bases and J 12 bases; nucleotides not matched to a gene: 7. CDR1 is SGHTA, CDR2 FQGTGA, per germline. This CDR3 is built from 12 residues. The CDR3 is CASSTGQGPLHF. The CDR3 nucleotides read TGTGCCAGTAGTACCGGACAGGGACCCCTCCACTTT.

The chain couples TRBV2 to TRBJ1-1; possible D gene TRBD1, 5 bases. With 8 bases removed from V and 5 bases from J, the gap between germline ends came to 12 bases. CDR1 and CDR2 from the germline V gene are SNHLY and FYNNEI. This CDR3 is built from 12 residues. The CDR3 DNA reads TGTGCCAGCGTAGGTGAGGGGACTGAAGCTTTCTTT. The encoded protein is CASVGEGTEAFF.

This clonotype was counted a single time. A read error may be the cause here, since a much bigger clone is one base away. This sequence joins TRBV5-1 and TRBJ1-2; 12 positions agree with TRBD1. Trimming at V came to 1 base and at J to 10 bases, leaving 8 bases not matched to a gene. This CDR3 is built from 15 residues. The germline V gene encodes CDR1 SGHRS and CDR2 YFSETQ. The CDR3 loop reads CASSLTTGQGAVYTF. The CDR3 DNA sequence: TGCGCCAGCAGCTTGACTACGGGACAGGGGGCTGTCTACACCTTC.

There are many counts of this clonotype. The rearrangement links TRBV9 to TRBJ1-1; maybe TRBD1 (5 bases). CDR1 and CDR2 from the germline V gene are SGDLS and YYNGEE. V gave up 0 bases and J gave up 10 bases, with 10 bases separating them. The CDR3 runs 12 residues. CDR3 sequence reads: CASSVAGGVAFF. The CDR3 DNA follows: TGTGCCAGCAGCGTAGCGGGAGGGGTAGCTTTCTTT.

CDR3 residues: CASSLGAGGIGQPQHF. CDR3 DNA sequence: TGTGCCAGCAGCTTGGGAGCGGGAGGGATTGGTCAGCCCCAGCATTTT. The gene calls are TRBV2 and TRBJ1-5; the D is unclear. Per germline, CDR1 SNHLY and CDR2 FYNNEI. The V and J ends lost 6 bases and 6 bases respectively, with 21 bases between them. This CDR3 spans 16 amino acids.

With respect to this clonotype: A much bigger clone sits one base away, suggesting this may be a read error. V usage is TRBV7-8 and J usage is TRBJ1-5; no clear D gene. The germline CDR1 and CDR2 sequences are SGHVS and FQNEAQ. This CDR3 contains 15 residues. V was cut by 5 bases and J by 6 bases, with 17 bases left in between. The CDR3 loop reads CASSLDSHRSQPQHF. Written as DNA, the CDR3 is TGTGCCAGCAGCCTGGACTCCCATCGCAGTCAGCCCCAGCATTTT. Supplemented by reference TRBV7-8 and TRBJ1-5, the full variable domain reads GAGVSQSPRYKVAKRGQDVALRCDPISGHVSLFWYQQALGQGPEFLTYFQNEAQLDKSGLPSDRFFAERPEGSVSTLKIQRTQQEDSAVYLCASSLDSHRSQPQHFGDGTRLSIL.

This chain links TRBV5-6 with TRBJ2-2, with 7 nucleotides matching TRBD2. Trimming at V came to 0 bases and at J to 6 bases, leaving 11 bases not matched to a gene. CDR3 length: 17 residues. The germline V gene encodes CDR1 SGHDT and CDR2 YYEEEE. The CDR3 DNA sequence: TGTGCCAGCAGCTTGGCCGGGGCGGGAGAGGTCGCCGGGGAGCTGTTTTTT. Translated, it gives CASSLAGAGEVAGELFF.

CDR3 residues: CATSREASGGKYEQYF. CDR3 sequence (DNA): TGTGCCACCAGCAGAGAGGCTAGCGGGGGGAAGTACGAGCAGTACTTC. This chain connects TRBV15 to TRBJ2-7, with 11 nucleotides matching TRBD2. This CDR3 is built from 16 residues. V lost 0 bases and J lost 4; bases outside the gene matches: 5. Per the germline V gene, CDR1 is LNHNV and CDR2 is YYDKDF (reference sequence).

This clonotype was seen ten or more times. The CDR3 DNA is TGCAGCGTTGGTTACACGAACACTGAAGCTTTCTTT. It is translated as CSVGYTNTEAFF. The rearrangement links TRBV29-1 to TRBJ1-1; no firm D call. This CDR3 has 12 amino acids. Germline loops: CDR1 SQVTM, CDR2 ANQGSEA. The V gene lost 4 bases and the J gene lost 1 base, with 7 bases spanning the gap.

This sequence joins TRBV7-3 and TRBJ1-1; D is uncertain. The CDR3 has 16 amino acids. Per the germline V gene, CDR1 is SGHTA and CDR2 is FQGTGA. V was trimmed by 5 bases and J by 1 base, leaving 17 bases between them. The CDR3 spells CASSQTPGRTNTEAFF. For the CDR3, the DNA is TGTGCCAGCAGCCAAACCCCCGGACGAACGAACACTGAAGCTTTCTTT. Complete variable domain (other parts from reference TRBV7-3 and TRBJ1-1): GAGVSQTPSNKVTEKGKYVELRCDPISGHTALYWYRQSLGQGPEFLIYFQGTGAADDSGLPNDRFFAVRPEGSVSTLKIQRTERGDSAVYLCASSQTPGRTNTEAFFGQGTRLTVV.

V and J are TRBV6-2 or TRBV6-3 and TRBJ2-5, with D possibly matching TRBD2 (7 bases). Germline V lookup: CDR1 MNHEY, CDR2 SVGEGT. Deletions cut 10 bases from V and 5 bases from J, with 23 bases between. This CDR3 comprises 15 residues. In DNA, the CDR3 is TGTGCCACCTATCACAGGGCTAGCGGTCGGGAGACCCAGTACTTC. It yields the protein CATYHRASGRETQYF.

The chain links TRBV20-1 to TRBJ1-5; D is ambiguous. The CDR3 has 11 amino acids. Germline V gene sequence: CDR1 DFQATT, CDR2 SNEGSKA (reference sequence). Trimming removed 4 bases at V and 6 bases at J, with 7 bases between. The CDR3, as DNA: TGCAGTGCTAATAAGAGTCAGCCCCAGCATTTT. Encoded protein: CSANKSQPQHF.

This sequence joins TRBV29-1 and TRBJ1-1; tentative D call: TRBD1 (6 bases). The CDR3 has 9 amino acids. The V gene's germline CDR1 is SQVTM and CDR2 ANQGSEA. The CDR3 here is CSEAGGAFF. In DNA form, the CDR3 reads TGCAGTGAGGCGGGGGGCGCTTTCTTT.

J is TRBJ2-2 and V is TRBV7-2; D may be TRBD1 (6 bases). Germline V gene sequence: CDR1 SGHTA, CDR2 FQGNSA. The length of the CDR3 is 14 residues. V lost 5 bases, J lost 3 bases, and 10 bases lay in between. CDR3: CASSPQGDTGELFF. Here the CDR3 DNA reads TGTGCCAGCAGCCCACAGGGCGACACCGGGGAGCTGTTTTTT.

This clonotype was seen ten or more times. This chain links TRBV29-1 with TRBJ1-4, with 10 bases aligning to TRBD1. CDR1 and CDR2 (germline): SQVTM, ANQGSEA. The CDR3 extends over 15 amino acids. Trimming cost V 3 bases and J 7 bases; bases outside gene matches: 8. The CDR3 nucleotides are TGCAGCGTTGATAATATTCGGACAGGGGGTGAAAAACTGTTTTTT. Encoded protein: CSVDNIRTGGEKLFF.

The chain has TRBV15 and TRBJ1-6; D call uncertain. With 2 bases removed from V and 5 bases from J, the gap between germline ends came to 10 bases. The CDR3 totals 15 residues. Looked up from germline, CDR1 is LNHNV and CDR2 is YYDKDF (reference sequence). The CDR3 coding sequence is TGTGCCACCAGCAGACCCGAGAAAGATAATTCACCCCTCCACTTT. This gives the protein CATSRPEKDNSPLHF.

In nucleotides, the CDR3 is TGCGCCAGCAGGCATACTAGGACAGGGGAGAATTCACCCCTCCACTTT. Translation: CASRHTRTGENSPLHF. The chain has TRBV10-2 and TRBJ1-6; 9 bases align to TRBD1. V lost 6 bases to trimming and J lost 7 bases; unmatched junction nucleotides: 10. Germline loops: CDR1 WSHSY, CDR2 SAAADI. The CDR3 loop spans 16 amino acids.

The chain is built from TRBV7-9 and TRBJ2-2; maybe TRBD1 (5 bases). The CDR3 has 14 residues. The V end lost 5 bases, the J end lost 4 bases, and 11 bases lay between the germline ends. Germline CDR1 and CDR2: SEHNR and FQNEAQ (reference sequence). The CDR3 reads CASSHTGPTGELFF. The CDR3 DNA is TGTGCCAGCAGCCACACAGGACCCACCGGGGAGCTGTTTTTT.

The rearrangement uses TRBV13 and TRBJ1-2; D unresolved. Germline-derived CDR1 and CDR2 are PRHDT and FYEKMQ (reference sequence). V was cut by 0 bases and J by 7 bases, with 15 bases left in between. This CDR3 has 15 amino acids. The CDR3 nucleotides are TGTGCCAGCAGCTTAGGCCGTGGGGTTGGAACTGGCTACACCTTC. Its protein product is CASSLGRGVGTGYTF.